These 20 T cell receptor beta chains were all obtained from the same sample, sequenced in a study of multiple sclerosis patients with progressive multifocal leukoencephalopathy. Profiled with immunoSEQ multiplex PCR; TCRdb holds only in-frame clones, not every one. Of about 30,000 clones listed, around 93% were seen once; the top ten hold about 1.9%. Time point of the sample: before natalizumab initiation. The sequenced sample was PBMCs. These receptors all come from a man aged 25 to 40 with multiple sclerosis.

In DNA form, the CDR3 reads TGTGCCAGTAGTTTAGCGGGAGGGCCAGGCGAGACCCAGTACTTC. This sequence encodes CASSLAGGPGETQYF. The V call is TRBV19, the J call TRBJ2-5, with 11 positions matching TRBD2. CDR3 size: 15 residues. J gave up 5 bases and V 5 bases, and 7 bases lay outside the gene matches. Germline values: CDR1 LNHDA, CDR2 SQIVND (reference sequence).

The rearrangement links TRBV4-1 to TRBJ2-3; D ambiguous. Germline V gene data show CDR1 as MGHRA and CDR2 as YSYEKL. This CDR3 has 15 residues. The germline V and J ends were trimmed by 3 bases and 4 bases, with 14 bases remaining between them. In DNA, the CDR3 is TGCGCCAGCAGCCATCCCCCACGAAGCGCAGATACGCAGTATTTT. This gives the protein CASSHPPRSADTQYF.

J is TRBJ2-5 and V is TRBV6-6; tentatively, D is TRBD2 (5 bases). Per the germline V gene, CDR1 is MNHNY and CDR2 is SVGAGI (reference sequence). Trimming removed 6 bases from V and 1 base from J, with 9 bases in between. CDR3 length: 13 amino acids. The DNA for the CDR3 is TGTGCCAGCAGGCGGACTGGCCAAGAGACCCAGTACTTC. Translating it yields CASRRTGQETQYF.

V and J are TRBV27 and TRBJ2-1; no reliable D call. The CDR3 contains 13 residues. The V and J ends lost 3 bases and 6 bases respectively, with 9 bases between them. CDR1 and CDR2 (germline): MNHEY, SMNVEV (reference sequence). The CDR3 DNA sequence: TGTGCCAGCAGTTTTTGGGCCCTCAATGAGCAGTTCTTC. Amino acid sequence: CASSFWALNEQFF.

The chain couples TRBV7-8 to TRBJ1-6; TRBD1 matches at 8 bases. CDR1 SGHVS and CDR2 FQNEAQ come from the germline V gene. J gave up 7 bases and V 5 bases, and 10 bases lay outside the gene matches. The CDR3 totals 16 residues. CDR3 residues: CASSTGTGPGNSPLHF. The CDR3 region has the DNA TGTGCCAGCAGCACCGGGACAGGCCCAGGAAATTCACCCCTCCACTTT.

The V call is TRBV27, the J call TRBJ1-1; D might be TRBD1 (5 bases). Trimming removed 0 bases at V and 4 bases at J, with 15 bases between. The CDR3 loop spans 16 amino acids. The V gene's germline CDR1 is MNHEY and CDR2 SMNVEV (reference sequence). For the CDR3, the DNA is TGTGCCAGCAGTTTATCCACCGGGGACTGGGGCACTGAAGCTTTCTTT. It is translated as CASSLSTGDWGTEAFF.

The V and J genes are TRBV4-2 and TRBJ1-1; 8 nucleotides align to TRBD1. Germline values: CDR1 LGHNA, CDR2 YNFKEQ. This CDR3 comprises 15 residues. V trimming: 0 bases; J trimming: 3 bases; junction bases outside the gene matches: 3. The chain's CDR3 is CASSQDSGGYTEAFF. In DNA, the CDR3 is TGTGCCAGCAGCCAAGATTCAGGGGGCTACACTGAAGCTTTCTTT.

This clone was seen once. The chain joins TRBV11-3 to TRBJ2-7; 8 nucleotides line up with TRBD1. The germline V gene encodes CDR1 SGHNT and CDR2 YENEEA. The CDR3 runs 13 residues. Losses at the gene ends were 5 bases for V and 12 bases for J; bases not matched to a gene: 12. The CDR3 DNA reads as TGTGCCAGCAGCACCGACAGGGGTTTGGCCCCGTACGTC. Translating gives CASSTDRGLAPYV.

The gene calls are TRBV5-1 and TRBJ2-1; TRBD2 is a possible D gene (6 bases). Trimming took 0 bases from V and 8 from J, leaving 15 bases between them. CDR3 length: 15 residues. Looked up from germline, CDR1 is SGHRS and CDR2 is YFSETQ. The DNA for the CDR3 is TGCGCCAGCAGCTTGGTAGACTACGGAGGGGATGAGCAGTTCTTC. Its translation: CASSLVDYGGDEQFF.

To note about this clone: In the same sample, other DNA sequences code for this CDR3. The genes are TRBV5-6 and TRBJ2-3, with D perhaps matching TRBD2 (6 bases). Trimming took 0 bases from V and 6 from J, leaving 14 bases between them. Germline CDR1 is SGHDT and CDR2 is YYEEEE. This CDR3 has 15 amino acids. The CDR3 sequence: CASSLVGRWSDTQYF. The CDR3 DNA follows: TGTGCCAGCAGCTTGGTAGGGAGGTGGTCGGATACGCAGTATTTT.

The chain has TRBV7-9 and TRBJ2-2; D may correspond to TRBD1 or TRBD2 (5 bases each). CDR3 size: 15 residues. Between the trimmed V and J ends, which lost 10 bases and 3 bases, there was a span of 18 bases. Germline CDR1 and CDR2: SEHNR and FQNEAQ (reference sequence). Here the CDR3 DNA reads TGTGCCACCTCCACCGGGACCCCAGACACCGGGGAGCTGTTTTTT. Protein product: CATSTGTPDTGELFF.

The gene calls are TRBV5-4 and TRBJ2-7; 8 bases match TRBD2. CDR3 length equals 16 residues. The trim removed 3 bases at V and 0 bases at J, leaving 8 bases unmatched. CDR1 and CDR2 (germline): SGHNT, YYREEE (reference sequence). The chain's CDR3 is CASSSGSGSISYEQYF. The CDR3 bases are TGTGCCAGCAGCTCCGGGAGCGGGAGCATCTCCTACGAGCAGTACTTC.

The chain combines TRBV9 with TRBJ2-2, with D perhaps matching TRBD1 (6 bases). The CDR3 has 16 amino acids. Germline-derived CDR1 and CDR2 are SGDLS and YYNGEE. The ends were cut back, 0 bases at V and 8 bases at J, with 17 bases in the middle. The CDR3 DNA reads as TGTGCCAGCAGCGTAGCCCCAACCAGAACAGGGGGGGAGCTGTTTTTT. This encodes CASSVAPTRTGGELFF. Variable domain in full (rest from reference TRBV9 and TRBJ2-2): DSGVTQTPKHLITATGQRVTLRCSPRSGDLSVYWYQQSLDQGLQFLIQYYNGEERAKGNILERFSAQQFPDLHSELNLSSLELGDSALYFCASSVAPTRTGGELFFGEGSRLTVL.

This clone ranks as medium-sized. The chain links TRBV7-6 to TRBJ1-5; the D gene is possibly TRBD1 (5 bases). From germline, CDR1 is SGHVS and CDR2 FNYEAQ. V was cut by 5 bases and J by 9 bases, with 8 bases left in between. This CDR3 contains 11 residues. The CDR3 region is CASSHGGPQHF. The DNA of the CDR3 is TGTGCCAGCAGCCACGGGGGGCCCCAGCATTTT.

V gene TRBV4-3 combines with J gene TRBJ2-7, with 7 bases fitting TRBD2. V gave up 3 bases and J gave up 4 bases; unmatched junction bases: 9. The CDR3 is 15 residues long. Germline V CDR1 and CDR2: LGHNA, YSLEER. The chain's CDR3 is CASSQALAVEYEQYF. The CDR3, as DNA: TGCGCCAGCAGCCAGGCGCTAGCGGTGGAATACGAGCAGTACTTC.

The rearrangement uses TRBV19 and TRBJ2-2; D is undetermined. This CDR3 has 13 amino acids. The germline V gene has CDR1 LNHDA and CDR2 SQIVND (reference sequence). The V and J ends lost 4 bases and 0 bases respectively, with 3 bases between them. The CDR3 sequence is CASSTTNTGELFF. The DNA of the CDR3 is TGTGCCAGTAGTACCACGAACACCGGGGAGCTGTTTTTT.

The chain uses TRBV7-2 and TRBJ2-7; D gene uncertain. V was clipped by 2 bases and J by 9 bases, with 14 bases between them. The CDR3 length is 13 residues. Germline CDR1 SGHTA, CDR2 FQGNSA. The CDR3 nucleotides read TGTGCCAGCAGCTTAACTGAGGAAACCCCGCAGTACTTC. Its protein is CASSLTEETPQYF.

This chain connects TRBV27 to TRBJ2-7, with D unresolved. Germline V gene lookup returns CDR1 MNHEY and CDR2 SMNVEV (reference sequence). The CDR3 covers 14 residues. Trimming took off 3 bases at V and 4 bases at J, with 13 bases between the two ends. As DNA, the CDR3 is TGTGCCAGCAGTTTTTCGGGCTATGGGTACGAGCAGTACGTC. Protein product: CASSFSGYGYEQYV.

V is TRBV2 and J is TRBJ2-1; TRBD2 agrees at 13 bases. Germline CDR1 SNHLY, CDR2 FYNNEI. V dropped 8 bases and J dropped 0; count of bases not matched to a gene: 1. This CDR3 spans 15 amino acids. CDR3 region: CASRLAGGSYNEQFF. CDR3 nucleotides: TGTGCCAGCCGACTAGCGGGAGGCTCCTACAATGAGCAGTTCTTC.

This chain uses TRBV7-9 with TRBJ2-1; the D gene is possibly TRBD1 (5 bases). CDR3 length: 15 residues. Trimming removed 4 bases at V and 0 bases at J, with 10 bases between. Germline lookup yields CDR1 SEHNR and CDR2 FQNEAQ (reference sequence). The CDR3 DNA is TGTGCCAGCAGCTATAGGGGTAGCTCCTACAATGAGCAGTTCTTC. Protein product: CASSYRGSSYNEQFF.